A single sample gave rise to the 17 T cell receptor beta chains below, sequenced in a study of CD8 T cells in ankylosing spondylitis (dated by TCRdb to 2016 to 2017). The library was obtained by 5' RACE. Data came from an Illumina HiSeq 2500. Using fastp at Q25 and MiXCR, TCRdb reprocessed the public reads and kept productive beta chains. Entries that share a CDR3 protein sequence are merged under the most common genes and DNA. The sample table holds 150,000 to 200,000 distinct CDR3 sequences, of which roughly 31% were seen once. 4.5% to 6% of the sample comes from the top ten. The sample taken for sequencing was synovial fluid, either unsorted or a sorted T cell fraction (not recorded which). The source of these receptors is a male donor with ankylosing spondylitis.

The V call is TRBV10-3, the J call TRBJ2-3, with D possibly TRBD1 on 5 matching bases. The CDR3 loop spans 14 amino acids. The germline V gene encodes CDR1 ENHRY and CDR2 SYGVKD. Between the trimmed V and J ends, which lost 3 bases and 2 bases, there was a span of 9 bases. The CDR3: CAISEDSITDTQYF. CDR3 sequence (DNA): TGTGCCATCAGTGAAGACAGTATCACAGATACGCAGTATTTT.

This chain links TRBV2 with TRBJ1-3, with 7 nucleotides matching TRBD1. V shed 6 bases and J 3 bases; nucleotides not matched to a gene: 5. In germline, CDR1 is SNHLY, CDR2 FYNNEI. The CDR3 spans 14 residues. The CDR3 DNA follows: TGTGCCAGCAGAACCGACAGGGTTGGAAACACCATATATTTT. It specifies CASRTDRVGNTIYF.

The CDR3 nucleotides are TGTGCCAGCTATCCCGAGGGTCTTAAGGGCTACACCTTC. Translation: CASYPEGLKGYTF. The J gene is TRBJ1-2, the V gene TRBV2, with D uncertain. The CDR3 is made up of 13 amino acids. Trimming pared 8 bases from V and 8 bases from J, leaving 18 bases between. CDR1 and CDR2 from the germline V gene are SNHLY and FYNNEI.

The CDR3 DNA is TGCGCCAGCAGCTCGGGACAGACCGGGGAGCTGTTTTTT. Amino acid sequence: CASSSGQTGELFF. The chain employs TRBV5-1 and TRBJ2-2; the match to TRBD1 covers 7 bases. After removal of 3 bases from V and 5 bases from J, the junction contained 1 base not matched to a gene. CDR3 length: 13 residues. CDR1 SGHRS and CDR2 YFSETQ come from the germline V gene.

V and J are TRBV11-2 and TRBJ2-5; 9 bases are shared with TRBD1. Germline V gene sequence: CDR1 SGHAT, CDR2 FQNNGV. The CDR3 is 13 amino acids. The V segment lost 4 bases and the J segment 4 bases; nucleotides outside the gene matches: 1. The CDR3 is CASSSDRGETQYF. CDR3 coding DNA: TGTGCCAGCAGCTCGGACAGGGGAGAGACCCAGTACTTC.

The gene calls are TRBV12-3 or TRBV12-4 and TRBJ2-3; D is possibly TRBD1 or TRBD2 (6 bases each). The CDR3 has 13 amino acids. Trimming left V 4 bases short and J 4 bases short, with 9 bases between. Here the CDR3 DNA reads TGTGCCAGCAGTTACGGGGGCGCAGATACGCAGTATTTT. Translation: CASSYGGADTQYF.

The chain is built from TRBV5-1 and TRBJ2-5, with 8 bases aligning to TRBD2. Germline V gene sequence: CDR1 SGHRS, CDR2 YFSETQ. V lost 1 base, J lost 5 bases, and 13 bases stayed unmatched. This CDR3 contains 17 residues. The chain's CDR3 is CASSLMGVSGAGETQYF. For the CDR3, the DNA is TGCGCCAGCAGCTTGATGGGAGTTAGCGGGGCCGGGGAGACCCAGTACTTC.

In its sample, this clonotype was seen once. V usage is TRBV28 and J usage is TRBJ2-7; 11 nucleotides align to TRBD1. The CDR3 contains 15 residues. V dropped 5 bases and J dropped 6; count of bases not matched to a gene: 9. The germline CDR1 and CDR2 sequences are MDHEN and SYDVKM. Here the CDR3 DNA reads TGTGCCAGCAGTCGGACCGGGACAGGGGGAGGCGAGCAGTACTTC. It yields the protein CASSRTGTGGGEQYF.

At least ten counts were recorded for this clonotype. This chain links TRBV30 with TRBJ1-2; the match to TRBD1 covers 9 bases. This CDR3 is 12 amino acids long. CDR1 is GTSNPN, CDR2 SVGIG, per germline (reference sequence). Trimming removed 4 bases from V and 5 bases from J; junction bases left unmatched: 2. CDR3 protein: CAWMGQGYGYTF. As DNA, the CDR3 is TGTGCCTGGATGGGACAGGGTTATGGCTACACCTTC.

V gene TRBV5-5 combines with J gene TRBJ2-7; D may match TRBD1 or TRBD2 (5 bases each). Looked up from germline, CDR1 is SGHKS and CDR2 is YYEKEE (reference sequence). Trimming removed 0 bases from V and 3 bases from J, with 10 bases in between. This CDR3 is built from 14 residues. The chain's CDR3 is CASSLARGVYEQYF. The CDR3 DNA follows: TGTGCCAGCAGCTTGGCTAGAGGGGTCTACGAGCAGTACTTC.

This clonotype was recorded a few times. V is TRBV20-1 and J is TRBJ1-4; 7 bases fit TRBD1. Germline V gives CDR1 DFQATT, CDR2 SNEGSKA (reference sequence). Unmatched junction bases numbered 4, after V lost 3 bases and J lost 0 bases. The CDR3 is made up of 15 amino acids. In DNA, the CDR3 is TGCAGTGCTAGGCGAACAGGGGCAACTAATGAAAAACTGTTTTTT. Translated: CSARRTGATNEKLFF.

The chain employs TRBV18 and TRBJ1-2; D gene uncertain. Trimming took off 6 bases at V and 3 bases at J, with 17 bases between the two ends. Germline V gene sequence: CDR1 KGHSH, CDR2 LQKENI. The CDR3 totals 15 residues. The CDR3 region is CASSPSGVQYYGYTF. The CDR3 DNA reads TGTGCCAGCTCCCCGAGTGGAGTCCAATACTATGGCTACACCTTC.

The J gene is TRBJ2-3, the V gene TRBV18; 9 nucleotides match TRBD2. This CDR3 contains 15 residues. The germline CDR1 and CDR2 sequences are KGHSH and LQKENI. The junction had 2 bases not matched to a gene; V was cut back by 3 bases and J by 1 base. The CDR3, as DNA: TGTGCCAGCTCACCGATAGCGGGGGGCACAGATACGCAGTATTTT. Its protein is CASSPIAGGTDTQYF.

This clonotype was counted many times. The CDR3 is CASSQDGYGYTF. The CDR3 DNA reads as TGCGCCAGCAGCCAGGACGGATATGGCTACACCTTC. The V and J genes are TRBV5-1 and TRBJ1-2; D is unclear. Trimming removed 4 bases at V and 5 bases at J, with 9 bases between. CDR1 and CDR2 from the germline V gene are SGHRS and YFSETQ. The CDR3 extends over 12 amino acids. Variable domain in full (rest from reference TRBV5-1 and TRBJ1-2): KAGVTQTPRYLIKTRGQQVTLSCSPISGHRSVSWYQQTPGQGLQFLFEYFSETQRNKGNFPGRFSGRQFSNSRSEMNVSTLELGDSALYLCASSQDGYGYTFGSGTRLTVV.

This clonotype was seen ten or more times. The chain couples TRBV6-5 to TRBJ2-3; D gene unclear. The CDR3 length is 13 residues. Trimming pared 7 bases from V and 1 base from J, leaving 9 bases between. In germline, CDR1 is MNHEY, CDR2 SVGAGI. The CDR3 here is CASNFQGTDTQYF. DNA of the CDR3: TGTGCCAGCAATTTCCAGGGCACAGATACGCAGTATTTT.

This clonotype occurred many times. The chain recombines TRBV10-3 with TRBJ2-3; 8 bases agree with TRBD1. The CDR3 length is 14 residues. Per the germline V gene, CDR1 is ENHRY and CDR2 is SYGVKD. Germline trimming cut 7 bases from V and 3 bases from J; bases unmatched to any gene: 6. CDR3 in DNA: TGTGCCATCAAAAACCGGACAGGGACAGATACGCAGTATTTT. This codes for CAIKNRTGTDTQYF.

The genes are TRBV12-3 or TRBV12-4 and TRBJ1-5; D might be TRBD1 (5 bases). The CDR3 totals 13 residues. V was cut by 7 bases and J by 6 bases, with 13 bases left in between. The CDR3, as DNA: TGTGCCAGCACGCAGGGTGGCGGTCAGCCCCAGCATTTT. Amino acid sequence: CASTQGGGQPQHF.